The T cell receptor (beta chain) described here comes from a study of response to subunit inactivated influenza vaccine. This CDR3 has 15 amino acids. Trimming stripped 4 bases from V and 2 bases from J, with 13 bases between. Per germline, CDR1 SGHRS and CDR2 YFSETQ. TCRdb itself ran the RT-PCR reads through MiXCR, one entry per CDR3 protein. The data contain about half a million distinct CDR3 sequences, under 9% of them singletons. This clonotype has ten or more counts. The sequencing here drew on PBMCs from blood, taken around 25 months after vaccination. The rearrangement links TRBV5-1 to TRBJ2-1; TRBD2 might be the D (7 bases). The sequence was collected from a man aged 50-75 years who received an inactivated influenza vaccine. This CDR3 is CASSTPGGPYNEQFF. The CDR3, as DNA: TGCGCCAGCAGCACACCCGGGGGGCCCTACAATGAGCAGTTCTTC.